This is a list of T cell receptor beta chains from one sample in a study of cytomegalovirus exposure and HLA in healthy donors. Generated by immunoSEQ multiplex PCR, the TCRdb table keeps only in-frame clones and is missing some. The sample has about 200,000 clones, around four fifths seen once; the top ten hold 2.7%. The sequencing sample was made of PBMCs. All receptors come from a woman in her 40s in good health and CMV-seronegative. Both conserved end residues are part of each CDR3. A D gene is named only where the DNA matches it firmly. The size field is filled for only some rows; it gives once, few, many or a size class.

TRBV2	-	TRBJ1-3	-	TGTGCCAGCAGTGAAGAGGGGGTATCCGGAAACACCATATATTTT	CASSEEGVSGNTIYF
TRBV18	few	TRBJ2-1	-	TGTGCCAGCTCACAGACTAGTCAGTCCTACAATGAGCAGTTCTTC	CASSQTSQSYNEQFF
TRBV7-5	-	TRBJ2-7	-	TGTGTCAGAAGCTTAGATCGGGACACCTACGAGCAGTACTTC	CVRSLDRDTYEQYF
TRBV7-9	-	TRBJ2-5	TRBD2	TGTGCCAGCAGCTTACCCGGACTAGGAGAGACCCAGTACTTC	CASSLPGLGETQYF
TRBV7-6	once	TRBJ2-2	TRBD2	TGTGCCAGCAGCCGTGGGCGGGAGGGGGCGAACACCGGGGAGCTGTTTTTT	CASSRGREGANTGELFF
TRBV15	-	TRBJ2-7	TRBD1	TGTGCCACCAGCGGGACAGGGGTCTCCTACGAGCAGTACTTC	CATSGTGVSYEQYF
TRBV30	-	TRBJ1-4	-	TGTGCCTGGAGTACAGGACAGACTAATGAAAAACTGTTTTTT	CAWSTGQTNEKLFF
TRBV5-8	-	TRBJ1-4	-	TGTGCCAGCAGCTTGGAGGGGCGGACTAATGAAAAACTGTTTTTT	CASSLEGRTNEKLFF
TRBV2	-	TRBJ1-1	-	TGTGCCAGCAGTGAATTTGTCGTCGGGAACCAAGGGACTGAAGCTTTCTTT	CASSEFVVGNQGTEAFF
TRBV5-1	-	TRBJ1-1	-	TGCGCCAGCAGCCCGGATGGGACATCGGGCACTGAAGCTTTCTTT	CASSPDGTSGTEAFF
TRBV7-9	few	TRBJ2-1	TRBD1	TGTGCCAGCAGCTTAGGCCTCGACAGGGGGCGGAACAATGAGCAGTTCTTC	CASSLGLDRGRNNEQFF
TRBV7-2	-	TRBJ1-5	-	TGTGCCAGCAGCTTAGAGGCCGGGGGGGGCAATCAGCCCCAGCATTTT	CASSLEAGGGNQPQHF
TRBV30	-	TRBJ1-1	-	TGTGCCTGGAGTGTTCAGGAGGACACTGAAGCTTTCTTT	CAWSVQEDTEAFF
TRBV28	-	TRBJ1-3	-	TGTGCCAGCAATCGAGGGTGGGGAAACACCATATATTTT	CASNRGWGNTIYF
TRBV7-9	-	TRBJ2-7	TRBD2	TGTGCCAGCAGCGATTACTTAGTAGCGGGAAGCTCCTACGAGCAGTACTTC	CASSDYLVAGSSYEQYF
TRBV27	-	TRBJ2-7	TRBD2	TGTGCCAGCAGCACTCCGGGACTATCCTACGAGCAGTACTTC	CASSTPGLSYEQYF
TRBV9	-	TRBJ2-6	TRBD1	TGTGCCAGCAGCGTAGGTATTAGGGGGCTCGGGGCCAACGTCCTGACTTTC	CASSVGIRGLGANVLTF